These 11 T cell receptor beta chains share one sample of origin, sequenced in a study of T cell responses to AZD1222 COVID-19 vaccine. TCRdb keeps only in-frame clones here, not all; method: immunoSEQ multiplex PCR. The sample shows roughly 180,000 clones, 90% to 95% of them seen only once. This specimen was peripheral blood, taken 28 days after the second AZD1222 dose. These TCRs come from an adult who received the AZD1222 COVID-19 vaccine.

This clone is a singleton in its sample. The CDR3 nucleotides are TGCGCCAGCTTAAAAAGCGGGAGGCCAAGCACAGATACGCAGTATTTT. Its protein is CASLKSGRPSTDTQYF. The chain links TRBV5-1 to TRBJ2-3; 9 nucleotides line up with TRBD2. The germline V gene encodes CDR1 SGHRS and CDR2 YFSETQ. The CDR3 sequence is 16 residues long. V was clipped by 7 bases and J by 0 bases; unmatched bases: 9.

The chain links TRBV7-2 to TRBJ1-5; TRBD1 agrees at 7 bases. CDR3 length equals 15 residues. The germline CDR1 and CDR2 sequences are SGHTA and FQGNSA. Trimming at V came to 5 bases and at J to 0 bases, leaving 4 bases not matched to a gene. CDR3 protein: CASSQGQFSNQPQHF. CDR3 sequence (DNA): TGTGCCAGCAGCCAGGGACAGTTTAGCAATCAGCCCCAGCATTTT.

The chain couples TRBV25-1 to TRBJ2-2, with D perhaps being TRBD1 or TRBD2 (6 bases each). The CDR3 has 16 residues. Germline CDR1 MGHDK, CDR2 SYGVNS. V was clipped by 5 bases and J by 1 base, with 14 bases between them. CDR3 in DNA: TGTGCCAGCAGTACCTGGGGGGCATTGAACACCGGGGAGCTGTTTTTT. Translated: CASSTWGALNTGELFF.

The chain joins TRBV18 to TRBJ1-2; possible D gene TRBD1, 5 bases. Trimming removed 7 bases at V and 6 bases at J, with 15 bases between. Germline V CDR1 and CDR2: KGHSH, LQKENI. The CDR3 spans 13 residues. CDR3 loop: CASFSGGHHGYTF. The CDR3 bases are TGTGCCAGCTTCTCCGGAGGACACCATGGCTACACCTTC.

The chain couples TRBV7-2 to TRBJ2-7; no clear D. The CDR3 consists of 22 residues. With 0 bases removed from V and 2 bases from J, the gap between germline ends came to 32 bases. Germline values: CDR1 SGHTA, CDR2 FQGNSA. CDR3 in DNA: TGTGCCAGCAGCTTAGCGCTCCGCCAACCCGCCGGGTCGAAGCGAGTCCCCTACGAGCAGTACTTC. This gives the protein CASSLALRQPAGSKRVPYEQYF.

V usage is TRBV11-1 and J usage is TRBJ2-1; no firm D call. V was trimmed by 2 bases and J by 4 bases, leaving 3 bases between them. Germline CDR1 and CDR2: SGHAT and FQDESV (reference sequence). This CDR3 has 12 residues. The CDR3 here is CASSLSYNEQFF. In nucleotides, the CDR3 is TGTGCCAGCAGCTTATCATACAATGAGCAGTTCTTC.

The chain uses TRBV7-8 and TRBJ2-5; possibly TRBD1 or TRBD2 for D (7 bases each). Trimming removed 5 bases at V and 2 bases at J, with 12 bases between. CDR1 and CDR2 from the germline V gene are SGHVS and FQNEAQ. This CDR3 comprises 14 residues. For the CDR3, the DNA is TGTGCCAGCAGCCTTCAGGGGGGGCAAGAGACCCAGTACTTC. Its translation: CASSLQGGQETQYF.

The chain uses TRBV27 and TRBJ1-2, with D maybe TRBD1 (5 bases). CDR3 size: 13 residues. Germline V gives CDR1 MNHEY, CDR2 SMNVEV (reference sequence). Trimming stripped 3 bases from V and 6 bases from J, with 11 bases between. The CDR3 DNA reads as TGTGCCAGCAGTTTTGTTGGGGGTAATGGCTACACCTTC. Translation gives CASSFVGGNGYTF.

The chain employs TRBV15 and TRBJ2-3; unclear D gene. CDR1 LNHNV and CDR2 YYDKDF come from the germline V gene (reference sequence). Trimming shortened V by 0 bases and J by 2 bases, and 6 bases separated the two germline ends. The CDR3 is 14 residues long. The CDR3 protein is CATSRDRHTDTQYF. The CDR3 DNA is TGTGCCACCAGCAGAGATCGGCACACAGATACGCAGTATTTT.

The chain is built from TRBV18 and TRBJ2-7, with D perhaps matching TRBD1 (6 bases). The germline V gene has CDR1 KGHSH and CDR2 LQKENI. The CDR3 is 15 residues long. V gave up 2 bases and J gave up 2 bases, with 13 bases separating them. CDR3 residues: CASSPSHRDTYEQYF. CDR3 nucleotides: TGTGCCAGCTCACCATCTCACAGGGACACCTACGAGCAGTACTTC.

The chain recombines TRBV7-2 with TRBJ2-3; 8 bases align to TRBD1. V shed 4 bases, J shed 2 bases, and the junction held 8 bases outside the gene matches. The CDR3 totals 16 residues. Per germline, CDR1 SGHTA and CDR2 FQGNSA. The chain's CDR3 is CASSSSRGRFTDTQYF. DNA of the CDR3: TGTGCCAGCAGCTCGAGCAGGGGGCGTTTCACAGATACGCAGTATTTT.